This T cell receptor (beta chain) was profiled in a study of siplizumab effects on memory and regulatory T cells. The J segment lost 5 bases and the V segment lost 4 bases, leaving 6 bases of the junction unmatched. The length of the CDR3 is 13 residues. Germline V gives CDR1 SGHRS, CDR2 YFSETQ. Sequencing used immunoSEQ multiplex PCR; TCRdb keeps in-frame clones, though not all of them. This sample has 110,000 or so clones, with 90% to 95% found just once. Points from the study as a whole: Unstimulated naive T cells seemed to show more diversity than memory cells did, and they also seemed to be among the major contributors to the alloresponse. Significantly reduced by siplizumab was the cumulative frequency of alloreactive sequences, namely those traceable to unstimulated CD4+ memory cells. There was no confirmation of the suppressive function of proliferating Tregs from siplizumab cultures. Relative to controls at roughly 30%, mappable alloreactive CD4+ clones exhibited a mean Treg-derived proportion of about 69% with siplizumab.

Details on this clone: Its target is not known.

The sample taken for sequencing was CD4+ T cells sorted from blood. The TCR originated in a human donor in good health. This chain uses TRBV5-1 with TRBJ2-7; 7 bases fit TRBD1. In DNA form, the CDR3 reads TGCGCCAGCAGCCGGGACAGCAGAAACGAGCAGTACTTC. It encodes CASSRDSRNEQYF. The complete variable domain, with remaining parts taken from reference TRBV5-1 and TRBJ2-7, reads KAGVTQTPRYLIKTRGQQVTLSCSPISGHRSVSWYQQTPGQGLQFLFEYFSETQRNKGNFPGRFSGRQFSNSRSEMNVSTLELGDSALYLCASSRDSRNEQYFGPGTRLTVT.